This T cell receptor beta chain was obtained from a study of shared T cell receptors in the human thymus. The CDR3 loop spans 17 amino acids. With 0 bases removed from V and 1 base from J, the gap between germline ends came to 15 bases. Germline loops: CDR1 MGHRA, CDR2 YSYEKL. Profiling relied on immunoSEQ multiplex PCR, and the TCRdb table lists in-frame clones only, not all of them. The repertoire consists of hundreds of thousands of clones, with roughly 94% occurring once and the leading ten covering roughly 0.02%. This clone is a singleton in its sample. Source material: thymocytes. The chain joins TRBV4-1 to TRBJ1-1; perhaps TRBD1 as D (5 bases). This sequence was found in a human donor. The CDR3, as DNA: TGCGCCAGCAGCCAAGATGTAAGAGGACAAACGAACACTGAAGCTTTCTTT. Its protein product is CASSQDVRGQTNTEAFF.